A single sample is the source of the 30 T cell receptor beta chains below, sequenced in a study of T cell responses to AZD1222 COVID-19 vaccine. The protocol was immunoSEQ multiplex PCR, while the TCRdb copy is restricted to in-frame clones and leaves out a portion. This table has about 120,000 clones, about nine tenths appearing once. This sample comprised peripheral blood, obtained on day 0 of AZD1222 vaccination. These receptors were collected from an adult in good health.

The V call is TRBV30, the J call TRBJ1-1; D may be TRBD1 (6 bases). CDR3 length equals 13 residues. CDR1 GTSNPN and CDR2 SVGIG come from the germline V gene (reference sequence). The V end lost 7 bases, the J end lost 1 base, and 13 bases lay between the germline ends. CDR3 sequence: CALTQGPNTEAFF. The CDR3, as DNA: TGTGCCTTAACGCAGGGGCCGAACACTGAAGCTTTCTTT.

This clone was observed a single time. The chain carries TRBV28 and TRBJ1-1; D gene unclear. CDR3 size: 14 residues. Germline assignment: CDR1 MDHEN and CDR2 SYDVKM. V lost 5 bases to trimming and J lost 5 bases, with 15 bases between them. CDR3 sequence (DNA): TGTGCCAGCAGTACGTACGGGAGGCGGACTGAAGCTTTCTTT. Translation gives CASSTYGRRTEAFF.

The table lists this clone with a few counts. The V call is TRBV20-1, the J call TRBJ1-1; no clear D gene. Germline CDR1 and CDR2: DFQATT and SNEGSKA (reference sequence). The V and J ends lost 0 bases and 5 bases respectively, with 4 bases between them. This CDR3 contains 11 residues. The DNA for the CDR3 is TGCAGTGCTAGAGACAGGACTGAAGCTTTCTTT. This codes for CSARDRTEAFF.

The CDR3: CASSLSSYEQYF. The CDR3 DNA reads as TGTGCCAGCAGCCTGAGCTCCTACGAGCAGTACTTC. The V gene is TRBV3-1 (or the pseudogene TRBV3-2), the J gene TRBJ2-7; D remains unclear. Germline lookup yields CDR1 LGHDT and CDR2 YNNKEL (reference sequence). The CDR3 covers 12 residues. Trimming pared 4 bases from V and 0 bases from J, leaving 4 bases between.

Judged by abundance, this clone is medium-sized. The V gene is TRBV6-2 or TRBV6-3, the J gene TRBJ2-3; TRBD2 agrees at 12 bases. Per the germline V gene, CDR1 is MNHEY and CDR2 is SVGEGT. J gave up 1 base and V 5 bases, and 13 bases lay outside the gene matches. This CDR3 region has 19 residues. The CDR3: CASSKMGLAGLRGTDTQYF. The CDR3 DNA reads TGTGCCAGCAGTAAAATGGGACTAGCGGGCCTCCGGGGCACAGATACGCAGTATTTT.

This sequence joins TRBV4-2 and TRBJ1-1; D might be TRBD1 (5 bases). CDR1 and CDR2 (germline): LGHNA, YNFKEQ. V dropped 0 bases and J dropped 2 bases, with 13 bases sitting between them. The CDR3 loop spans 16 amino acids. CDR3 in amino acids: CASSQDWLGANTEAFF. As DNA, the CDR3 is TGTGCCAGCAGCCAAGATTGGTTAGGGGCAAACACTGAAGCTTTCTTT.

The chain is built from TRBV5-1 and TRBJ2-7, with 10 bases matching TRBD1. The CDR3 length is 17 residues. V trimming: 0 bases; J trimming: 3 bases; junction bases outside the gene matches: 9. Germline V gives CDR1 SGHRS, CDR2 YFSETQ. For the CDR3, the DNA is TGCGCCAGCAGCTTGGCCCAGGGACAGGGGCTCCTCTACGAGCAGTACTTC. Amino acids: CASSLAQGQGLLYEQYF.

This clone turned up a few times. V gene TRBV12-3 or TRBV12-4 combines with J gene TRBJ1-1; 7 nucleotides line up with TRBD1. The V and J ends lost 7 bases and 8 bases, in that order; junction bases with no gene match: 10. This CDR3 contains 13 residues. The CDR3 nucleotides read TGTGCCAGCACCTCGGGACAGCCGGCGGAAGCTTTCTTT. Translated, it gives CASTSGQPAEAFF.

In its sample, this clone is medium-sized (0.01 to 0.1%). The rearrangement links TRBV19 to TRBJ2-7; TRBD1 matches 7 bases. The V gene end was trimmed by 4 bases and the J gene end by 0 bases; junction bases not matched to a gene: 3. This CDR3 contains 14 residues. The germline gives CDR1 LNHDA, CDR2 SQIVND (reference sequence). The CDR3 protein is CASSRWDSSYEQYF. The CDR3, as DNA: TGTGCCAGTAGTAGGTGGGACAGCTCCTACGAGCAGTACTTC.

V and J are TRBV2 and TRBJ1-5, with 7 bases lining up with TRBD1. The CDR3 is 15 amino acids. Trimming removed 3 bases from V and 7 bases from J; junction bases left unmatched: 9. Per germline, CDR1 SNHLY and CDR2 FYNNEI. Here the CDR3 DNA reads TGTGCCAGCAGTGAGGACAGACAGGGCTGGCAGCCCCAGCATTTT. It codes for CASSEDRQGWQPQHF.

The CDR3 loop is CASSQLLQGLGNSPLHF. In nucleotides, the CDR3 is TGTGCCAGCAGTCAACTATTACAGGGGCTGGGTAATTCACCCCTCCACTTT. The rearrangement joins TRBV27 to TRBJ1-6, with 7 bases that match TRBD1. This CDR3 has 17 residues. The V gene's germline CDR1 is MNHEY and CDR2 SMNVEV (reference sequence). V lost 5 bases and J lost 6; bases outside the gene matches: 13.

J is TRBJ1-1 and V is TRBV5-6, with unresolved D. The CDR3 contains 14 residues. The germline gives CDR1 SGHDT, CDR2 YYEEEE. V lost 0 bases and J lost 4, with 10 bases in between. The CDR3 region is CASSLAQDGTEAFF. Written as DNA, the CDR3 is TGTGCCAGCAGCTTGGCACAAGACGGCACTGAAGCTTTCTTT.

The chain couples TRBV7-6 to TRBJ1-4, with 10 bases matching TRBD1. Germline-derived CDR1 and CDR2 are SGHVS and FNYEAQ. V was clipped by 4 bases and J by 7 bases; unmatched bases: 6. The CDR3 is 15 amino acids. The CDR3, as DNA: TGTGCCAGCAGCTCGTGGACAGGGGGGGGTGAAAAACTGTTTTTT. Translated: CASSSWTGGGEKLFF.

The chain is built from TRBV28 and TRBJ2-7; D uncertain. Germline loops: CDR1 MDHEN, CDR2 SYDVKM. With 6 bases removed from V and 3 bases from J, the gap between germline ends came to 12 bases. The CDR3 consists of 13 residues. The CDR3 DNA reads as TGTGCCAGCAGAGCTACCGAGGACTACGAGCAGTACTTC. Translated: CASRATEDYEQYF.

The rearrangement links TRBV30 to TRBJ1-6; possible D gene TRBD1, 5 bases. CDR1 is GTSNPN and CDR2 is SVGIG in the germline V gene (reference sequence). CDR3 length equals 16 residues. The germline V and J ends were trimmed by 1 base and 6 bases, with 16 bases remaining between them. CDR3 residues: CAWSARGVLFNSPLHF. CDR3 in DNA: TGTGCCTGGAGTGCCCGGGGGGTTCTTTTTAATTCACCCCTCCACTTT.

For the CDR3, the DNA is TGTGCCAGCAGCCTGGGACAGAGTCGTTCACCCCTCCACTTT. It specifies CASSLGQSRSPLHF. This chain connects TRBV5-8 to TRBJ1-6; 7 bases match TRBD1. Trimming cost V 4 bases and J 9 bases; bases outside gene matches: 7. Per germline, CDR1 SGHTS and CDR2 YDEGEE. The CDR3 contains 14 residues.

On this clone: Other DNA sequences in the same sample also yield this CDR3. The rearrangement uses TRBV28 and TRBJ1-3, with no clear D. CDR3 length: 15 amino acids. Germline assignment: CDR1 MDHEN and CDR2 SYDVKM. V was trimmed by 6 bases and J by 4 bases, leaving 16 bases between them. CDR3 in DNA: TGTGCCAGCAGGACCCTCGGAGGAAAGGGAAACACCATATATTTT. This encodes CASRTLGGKGNTIYF. Combining the CDR3 with reference TRBV28 and TRBJ1-3 gives the whole variable domain DVKVTQSSRYLVKRTGEKVFLECVQDMDHENMFWYRQDPGLGLRLIYFSYDVKMKEKGDIPEGYSVSREKKERFSLILESASTNQTSMYLCASRTLGGKGNTIYFGEGSWLTVV.

The chain joins TRBV11-2 to TRBJ2-1; TRBD2 agrees at 7 bases. The CDR3 length is 16 residues. Germline V gene data show CDR1 as SGHAT and CDR2 as FQNNGV. J gave up 0 bases and V 5 bases, and 7 bases lay outside the gene matches. The CDR3 DNA is TGTGCCAGCAGCCGAACCGGGACTACCTCCTACAATGAGCAGTTCTTC. Translated: CASSRTGTTSYNEQFF.

CDR3 loop: CASSHRTSGRGLEQYF. The CDR3 bases are TGTGCCAGCAGCCACCGGACTAGCGGGAGGGGCCTCGAGCAGTACTTC. This sequence joins TRBV14 and TRBJ2-7; 15 nucleotides align to TRBD2. The V gene's germline CDR1 is SGHDN and CDR2 FVKESK. The trim removed 3 bases at V and 6 bases at J, leaving 6 bases unmatched. The CDR3 loop spans 16 amino acids.

This clone came up a few times. The chain joins TRBV7-9 to TRBJ1-2; D ambiguous. CDR1 is SEHNR and CDR2 is FQNEAQ in the germline V gene (reference sequence). The CDR3 totals 13 residues. V lost 3 bases, J lost 2 bases, and 7 bases lay in between. The CDR3 protein is CASSLVANYGYTF. CDR3 in DNA: TGTGCCAGCAGCTTGGTGGCCAACTATGGCTACACCTTC.

The chain combines TRBV7-8 with TRBJ2-1, with D possibly called TRBD1 or TRBD2 (5 bases each). The CDR3 is 14 residues long. Between the trimmed V and J ends, which lost 3 bases and 7 bases, there was a span of 13 bases. In germline, CDR1 is SGHVS, CDR2 FQNEAQ. CDR3 amino acids: CASSLSGRANEQFF. CDR3 coding DNA: TGTGCCAGCAGCTTGTCAGGGCGGGCAAATGAGCAGTTCTTC.

This sequence joins TRBV29-1 and TRBJ1-2, with D tentatively TRBD1 (5 bases). The CDR3 has 13 amino acids. Looked up from germline, CDR1 is SQVTM and CDR2 is ANQGSEA. With 4 bases removed from V and 3 bases from J, the gap between germline ends came to 12 bases. CDR3 residues: CSVGGAQHYGYTF. The CDR3 bases are TGCAGCGTTGGTGGGGCTCAGCACTATGGCTACACCTTC.

The chain links TRBV20-1 to TRBJ2-2; 8 bases line up with TRBD2. The CDR3 has 16 residues. Trimming at V came to 3 bases and at J to 2 bases, leaving 8 bases not matched to a gene. Germline CDR1 is DFQATT and CDR2 is SNEGSKA (reference sequence). The CDR3 bases are TGCAGTGCTAGTGGCGTAGCGGGGAAAAACACCGGGGAGCTGTTTTTT. Its protein product is CSASGVAGKNTGELFF.

The chain uses TRBV3-1 (or the pseudogene TRBV3-2) and TRBJ1-4; D gene ambiguous. The length of the CDR3 is 16 residues. Germline lookup yields CDR1 LGHDT and CDR2 YNNKEL (reference sequence). V was cut by 1 base and J by 4 bases, with 13 bases left in between. The CDR3: CASSQGRSANNEKLFF. CDR3 sequence (DNA): TGTGCCAGCAGCCAAGGTCGGTCAGCGAATAATGAAAAACTGTTTTTT.

V is TRBV10-2 and J is TRBJ1-4; 10 bases are a match to TRBD1. The J segment lost 7 bases and the V segment lost 9 bases, leaving 14 bases of the junction unmatched. The CDR3 loop spans 16 amino acids. Germline lookup yields CDR1 WSHSY and CDR2 SAAADI. CDR3 nucleotides: TGCGCCAGGCCAAACCATGACAGGGGGCCGGGTGAAAAACTGTTTTTT. Translating gives CARPNHDRGPGEKLFF.

This clone was recorded once. The chain is built from TRBV27 and TRBJ1-3, with TRBD1 as a possible D gene (5 bases). CDR3 length: 13 residues. Germline CDR1 is MNHEY and CDR2 is SMNVEV (reference sequence). The ends were cut back, 11 bases at V and 4 bases at J, with 15 bases in the middle. The CDR3 here is CAPRGASGNTIYF. CDR3 bases: TGTGCCCCTCGAGGGGCTTCGGGAAACACCATATATTTT.

This chain links TRBV6-5 with TRBJ2-7; possible D gene TRBD2, 6 bases. Trimming cost V 0 bases and J 3 bases, with 12 bases left between them. CDR1 and CDR2 (germline): MNHEY, SVGAGI. This CDR3 spans 15 amino acids. CDR3 in DNA: TGTGCCAGCAGTTACTCGACCGGGACTGACTACGAGCAGTACTTC. Its translation: CASSYSTGTDYEQYF.

This chain links TRBV2 with TRBJ2-7; D is undetermined. Looked up from germline, CDR1 is SNHLY and CDR2 is FYNNEI. The CDR3 covers 13 residues. V lost 3 bases to trimming and J lost 7 bases, with 13 bases between them. This CDR3 reads CASSEQGLGEQYF. The CDR3 coding sequence is TGTGCCAGCAGTGAGCAAGGGCTGGGGGAGCAGTACTTC.

V usage is TRBV27 and J usage is TRBJ1-1; 11 positions agree with TRBD1. This CDR3 contains 17 residues. The V segment lost 2 bases and the J segment 0 bases; nucleotides outside the gene matches: 5. Germline CDR1 and CDR2: MNHEY and SMNVEV (reference sequence). The CDR3 loop reads CASSLPGQGGMNTEAFF. The CDR3 bases are TGTGCCAGCAGTTTACCGGGACAGGGGGGTATGAACACTGAAGCTTTCTTT.

The chain combines TRBV21-1 with TRBJ1-5; the listed D gene, TRBD1, was not tested against the DNA. TRBV21-1 is marked as a pseudogene. The CDR3 length is 21 residues. The CDR3 DNA is TGTGCCAGCAGCAAAGCCCGGGTGGGACAGGAGAAGAAGGTGAGCAATCAGCCCCAGCATTTT. This gives the protein CASSKARVGQEKKVSNQPQHF.